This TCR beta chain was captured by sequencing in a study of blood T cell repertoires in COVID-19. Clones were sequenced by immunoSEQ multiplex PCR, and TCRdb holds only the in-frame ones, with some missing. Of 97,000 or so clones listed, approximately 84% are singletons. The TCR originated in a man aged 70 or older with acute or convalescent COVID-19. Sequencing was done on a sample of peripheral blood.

Here the CDR3 DNA reads TGTGCCTGCCAACCCCCACAGGCTCAAGAGACCCAGTACTTC. It translates to CACQPPQAQETQYF. The rearrangement joins TRBV18 to TRBJ2-5; D might be TRBD1 (5 bases). There are 14 residues in the CDR3. Germline CDR1 KGHSH, CDR2 LQKENI. V dropped 11 bases and J dropped 2 bases, with 18 bases sitting between them.